This TCR beta chain was identified in a study of control samples from healthy donors and cancer patients. Here immunoSEQ multiplex PCR was the method, and the copy in TCRdb shows in-frame clones only, minus some. The sample consists of about 28,000 clones, about 83% of them appearing once. This clone was seen once. Sequenced sample: PBMCs. The TCR originated in a woman aged 40-49 years with lung cancer.

The CDR3 bases are TGTGCCAGTAGTACTAGGACAGGGTCAGGAAACAATGAGCAGTTCTTC. Protein product: CASSTRTGSGNNEQFF. V usage is TRBV19 and J usage is TRBJ2-1; 8 bases are shared with TRBD1. Per germline, CDR1 LNHDA and CDR2 SQIVND (reference sequence). V was pared by 4 bases and J by 5 bases, with 10 bases of the junction left unmatched. This CDR3 contains 16 residues.